The clone carrying this TCR beta chain was found once. The data originate from a study of blood T cell repertoires in COVID-19. Trimming pared 5 bases from V and 9 bases from J, leaving 14 bases between. The CDR3 has 13 residues. The germline V gene encodes CDR1 SGHTA and CDR2 FQGNSA. Libraries were prepared by immunoSEQ multiplex PCR; TCRdb keeps only in-frame clonotypes and omits some of them. Counted here are about 330,000 clones, more than 75% occurring once; the ten biggest clones make up roughly 4%. The receptor comes from a woman between 45 and 60 years old with active or convalescent COVID-19. Sequenced: peripheral blood. The J gene is TRBJ1-3, the V gene TRBV7-2; weak D call: TRBD1 (6 bases). This chain's CDR3 is CASSQAGEPTIYF. CDR3 nucleotides: TGTGCCAGCAGCCAAGCAGGGGAGCCCACCATATATTTT.